Reported below is one TCR beta chain. This clonotype has only a few counts. What this receptor recognizes is not known. The input lacks base qualities; no much larger clone sits a single base away. This sample is drawn from a study of blood T cells in healthy people across ages (dated by TCRdb to 2013 to 2016). Background on the whole study: In model experiments, template switching captured about one uniquely barcoded TCR beta cDNA molecule for every two T cells. Age-related changes in TCR beta repertoire diversity were measured in the study by deep sequencing normalized with unique cDNA molecular identifiers. The donors were split into four age groups: young (average 16 years), middle-aged (39), aged (more than 60) and long-lived (roughly 86). Two additional independent replicas of 1 million unique cDNA reads from the same blood draw were analyzed for two donors (one aged 18 to 30 and one aged 80 or older). Study-level results and caveats: Observed TCR beta diversity per million T cells fell roughly linearly with age, and a significant reduction was already apparent by age roughly 40. Total diversity estimates from one million sequenced T cells were considered lower bounds and underestimates. Observed TCR beta diversity correlated strongly with the percentage of naive T cells measured by flow cytometry. The long-lived group showed more naive CD4+ T cells, fewer expanded clones and increased TCR diversity than the aged group, suggesting age selection. Because profiling used bulk unsorted PBMCs, naive and antigen-experienced compartments could not be compared conclusively. Because the CMV infection status of the donors was unknown, age-related changes in expanded clonotypes may potentially have been confounded.

For this chain, trimming is 0 bases at the V end and 3 bases at the J end, and the number of junction bases without a gene match is 5. Counted from cysteine to phenylalanine, this CDR3 has 16 amino acids. The read is trimmed to its CDR3 DNA, 48 bases read in frame from base 1. The germline V gene sets CDR1 to LGHNA and CDR2 to YSLEER. Donors were 30 to 45 systemically healthy Caucasian individuals from Russia aged 6 to 90 years. Each donor gave roughly 11 milliliters of peripheral blood, drawn into EDTA-treated Vacutainer tubes. Ficoll-Paque density-gradient centrifugation was used to isolate PBMCs, with at least 6 million obtained per sample. Trizol reagent was used to extract total RNA from PBMCs, with at least 6 micrograms per sample. The percentages of naive CD45RAhigh/CD27high T cells were determined by flow cytometry on a PBMC aliquot from every donor. Receptor amplification or capture employed 5' RACE. The reads were generated on an Illumina HiSeq 2500. The second PCR ran for about 6 to 11 cycles and used a J-beta primer mix along with a sample-barcoded 5' primer. A unique molecular identifier was introduced onto each TCR beta cDNA molecule by a template-switch 5' adaptor carrying 12 random nucleotides. Each sample yielded at least 2.5 million CDR3-containing paired-end reads. First-strand cDNA was synthesized from all RNA with the Mint cDNA synthesis kit, primed by a TRBC-specific oligonucleotide. Following uracil-DNA glycosylase treatment, all cDNA underwent a first 18-cycle PCR with the universal primers M1SS and BC2_uni_R. As for how the authors treated the data: For normalization, 1 million high-quality reads, each with a distinct molecular identifier, were randomly selected from each sample. Instead of being binned into consensus sequences, reads that shared molecular identifiers were thrown out. MiTCR, with a Q25 quality threshold and the strictest error-elimination algorithm, was used for CDR3 identification, clonotype clustering and error correction. Lower-bound total TCR beta diversity was estimated with a nonparametric unseen species model using Euler transformation. In TCRdb, the public reads were trimmed at Q25 with fastp and aligned with MiXCR, with productive beta chains retained. A single entry per CDR3 protein holds the most common genes and DNA from its merged rows. The V and J calls reflect TCRdb's pipeline rather than the authors' work. This sample has around 1,000,000 distinct CDR3 sequences in its table, and approximately 25% of those were observed once. The top ten clones comprise less than 0.75% of the sample.

These same records also appear under a second study, on T cells of mothers and their children. The second study also describes: Donors were nine systemically healthy Caucasian individuals: three mothers and their six children. cDNA synthesis consumed the entire amount of extracted RNA, loaded at approximately 1.5 ug RNA in each 15 ul reaction. In the second PCR, the M1S primer introduced both the sample barcodes and 2-4 random nucleotides. Each mother yielded over 8 million TCR beta CDR3 reads and each child 2.5 million to 3 million reads. TCR recombination output is similarly shaped by thymic selection in related and unrelated pairs, with a minor effect exerted by inherited differences. Related mother-child pairs always showed normalized repertoire overlap that was slightly higher than in unrelated mother-child pairs, though the difference was never significant. With a sensitivity of about 100 clones per million clonotypes, no persistent microchimeric T cell clones were detected. Deep NGS was used in the study to compare the TCR beta repertoires of mothers and children and to look for features that separate related mother-child pairs from unrelated individuals. Mothers averaged roughly 40 +/- 4 years of age and children averaged about 12 +/- 4 years. After adapters were ligated using NEBNext reagents, the libraries underwent 100+100 nt paired-end sequencing on an Illumina HiSeq 2000. To prevent cross-contamination, the mother and child libraries were prepared a month apart and were sequenced in separate runs. For each donor, between about 450,000 and 2,300,000 distinct TCR beta clonotypes were identified. Naive TCR beta clonotypes were estimated from low-frequency clonotypes matched to each donor's FACS-determined naive share, without sorting.

The sequence derives from a girl aged 2-15 years in good health. What was sequenced was blood. Recombination connected TRBV4-3 to TRBJ2-1; TRBD2 aligns with 7 central bases. Read as DNA, the sequence is TGCGCCAGCAGCCAAGATCTCAGCGGGAACTACAATGAGCAGTTCTTC. This yields the protein CASSQDLSGNYNEQFF.